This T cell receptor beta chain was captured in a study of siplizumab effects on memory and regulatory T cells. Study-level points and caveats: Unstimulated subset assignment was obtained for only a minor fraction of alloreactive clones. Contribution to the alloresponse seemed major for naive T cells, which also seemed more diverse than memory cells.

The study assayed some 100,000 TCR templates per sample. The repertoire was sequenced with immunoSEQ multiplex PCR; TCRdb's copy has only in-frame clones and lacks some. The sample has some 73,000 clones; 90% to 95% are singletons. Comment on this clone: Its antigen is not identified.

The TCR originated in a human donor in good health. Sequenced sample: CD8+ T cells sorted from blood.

CDR3 residues: CASSLASSYNEQFF. Here the CDR3 DNA reads TGTGCCAGCAGCTTAGCGTCCAGCTACAATGAGCAGTTCTTC. The rearrangement links TRBV7-2 to TRBJ2-1; no reliable D call. This CDR3 contains 14 residues. Trimming pared 0 bases from V and 3 bases from J, leaving 6 bases between. Germline CDR1 and CDR2: SGHTA and FQGNSA.